This T cell receptor (beta chain) was sequenced for a study of OX40 agonist ivuxolimab in advanced cancers. Turning to the study itself: Across the patients, intravenous ivuxolimab was delivered every 2 weeks at 0.01 to 10 mg/kg. Study results and caveats: Patients with a partial response at 0.1-3.0 mg/kg had among the lowest clonal expansion. There were, on average, more expanded clones in CD8+ T cells than in CD4+.

Profiling relied on immunoSEQ multiplex PCR, and the TCRdb table lists in-frame clones only, not all of them. The sample has tens of thousands of clones, around four fifths seen once; the top ten hold 2.5% to 3%. A remark on this clone: The antigen is undetermined.

Germline assignment: CDR1 SGHTA and CDR2 FQGNSA. The V and J ends lost 1 base and 0 bases respectively, with 16 bases between them. The CDR3 totals 18 residues. The input for sequencing was CD4+ or CD8+ T cells sorted from blood, taken in a trial of the OX40 agonist ivuxolimab. This rearrangement joins TRBV7-2 to TRBJ2-1; D gene uncertain. The sequence derives from an adult with an advanced solid tumor such as melanoma, head and neck, liver or kidney cancer. CDR3 sequence (DNA): TGTGCCAGCAGCTTAGAAAACCATGGACCCCCCTCCTACAATGAGCAGTTCTTC. Protein sequence: CASSLENHGPPSYNEQFF.